These T cell receptor beta chains were read from a single sample in a study of T cell responses to AZD1222 COVID-19 vaccine. Generated by immunoSEQ multiplex PCR, the TCRdb table keeps only in-frame clones and is missing some. The data contain some 110,000 clones, roughly 80% of them seen just once; the ten biggest clones take up 5%. The sequences come from peripheral blood, collected on day 0 of AZD1222 vaccination. The receptors derive from an adult in good health. Both conserved end residues are part of each CDR3. The D gene is left open where the match is weak. Part of the rows lack a size; the others show once, few, many or a class for expanded clones.

d_gene | j_gene | abundance | v_gene | CDR3nt | CDR3aa
. | TRBJ1-1 | . | TRBV29-1 | TGCAGCGGGTCCGGGGTGGGCACTGAAGCTTTCTTT | CSGSGVGTEAFF
TRBD1 | TRBJ2-5 | . | TRBV5-1 | TGCGCCACCACCGAAGGGACAGGGGCCCGCCAAGAGACCCAGTACTTC | CATTEGTGARQETQYF
. | TRBJ1-1 | . | TRBV27 | TGTGCCAGCAGTTCGTACAGGGAAAAGAGTAATGAAGCTTTCTTT | CASSSYREKSNEAFF
. | TRBJ1-1 | . | TRBV4-2 | TGTGCCAGCAGCCCACGCAGGGGCGGCACTGAAGCTTTCTTT | CASSPRRGGTEAFF
. | TRBJ2-7 | few | TRBV6-2/TRBV6-3 | TGTGCCAGCAGTTACGGACAGAGCTCCTACGAGCAGTACTTC | CASSYGQSSYEQYF
. | TRBJ1-6 | . | TRBV5-1 | TGCGCCAGCAGCTTGGACGGGGCAGGCAATTCACCCCTCCACTTT | CASSLDGAGNSPLHF
. | TRBJ1-5 | . | TRBV19 | TGTGCCAGTAGTATAGCGGGGGAGGGCAGGGAGCCCCAGCATTTT | CASSIAGEGREPQHF
. | TRBJ1-5 | . | TRBV19 | TGTGCCAGTAGTATAGGGGGTTCTGGGGGTGTTCAGCCCCAGCATTTT | CASSIGGSGGVQPQHF
. | TRBJ1-2 | once | TRBV10-3 | TGTGCCATCAGTGAGCAGGGCCGCTATGGCTACACCTTC | CAISEQGRYGYTF
. | TRBJ1-5 | . | TRBV24-1 | TGTGCCACCAGTGATTTTCAACCTCCTCATCAGCCCCAGCATTTT | CATSDFQPPHQPQHF
. | TRBJ2-3 | . | TRBV7-9 | TGTGCCAGCAGCCAAGGGGTATCTAGCACAGATACGCAGTATTTT | CASSQGVSSTDTQYF
. | TRBJ2-1 | . | TRBV7-9 | TGTGCCAGCAGCCTTTCGTACAATGAGCAGTTCTTC | CASSLSYNEQFF
. | TRBJ2-1 | . | TRBV19 | TGTGCCAGTAGTCTCTTGGGACCCGGTCCTAATGAGCAGTTCTTC | CASSLLGPGPNEQFF
TRBD2 | TRBJ2-5 | . | TRBV7-9 | TGTGCCAGCAGCGGGACTAGCGGGGGGCAAGAGACCCAGTACTTC | CASSGTSGGQETQYF
. | TRBJ1-4 | . | TRBV7-5 | TGTGTCAGAAGCCCCCGTCCCGAGGGTGAAAAACTGTTTTTT | CVRSPRPEGEKLFF
. | TRBJ2-7 | few | TRBV3-1/TRBV3-2 | TGTGCCAGCAGCCACGGACCGAAGGGCGTGGTTGTGCAGTACTTC | CASSHGPKGVVVQYF
. | TRBJ2-5 | . | TRBV15 | TGTGCCACCAGCAGAGCTGGGGGGGGGCGAGGGGAGACCCAGTACTTC | CATSRAGGGRGETQYF
. | TRBJ2-7 | . | TRBV15 | TGTGCCACCAGCAGAGATCTCCCACCCTACGAGCAGTACTTC | CATSRDLPPYEQYF
. | TRBJ1-1 | . | TRBV7-2 | TGTGCCAGCAGCTTAGAACGGAGTCCAGCTTTCTTT | CASSLERSPAFF
TRBD2 | TRBJ2-3 | . | TRBV5-5 | TGTGCCAGCAGCTGGACTAGTCCATTTAGCACAGATACGCAGTATTTT | CASSWTSPFSTDTQYF
. | TRBJ1-2 | . | TRBV30 | TGTGCCTGGATGGGGGGTGGCTACACCTTC | CAWMGGGYTF
. | TRBJ1-2 | . | TRBV15 | TGTGCCACCAGCAGACTCAGCTACTATGGCTACACCTTC | CATSRLSYYGYTF
. | TRBJ2-7 | . | TRBV10-3 | TGTGCCATCAGTGTGCAGGGGGGGAACTACGAGCAGTACTTC | CAISVQGGNYEQYF
TRBD1 | TRBJ1-5 | . | TRBV29-1 | TGCAGCGCTACGACAGGGAGCAGCAATCAGCCCCAGCATTTT | CSATTGSSNQPQHF
TRBD1 | TRBJ1-2 | . | TRBV27 | TGTGCCAGCAGTTTAAGCGGGACAGGGGTGGGCTACACCTTC | CASSLSGTGVGYTF
TRBD2 | TRBJ2-1 | . | TRBV5-1 | TGCGCCAGCAGCCCGGGACTAGCGGGGGGCCCCTACAATGAGCAGTTCTTC | CASSPGLAGGPYNEQFF
. | TRBJ1-2 | . | TRBV10-3 | TGTGCCATCCGGGCGGGGGGCTATGGCTACACCTTC | CAIRAGGYGYTF
. | TRBJ1-6 | few | TRBV7-9 | TGTGCCAGCAGCTTAGAACAGTATAATTCACCCCTCCACTTT | CASSLEQYNSPLHF
. | TRBJ1-2 | . | TRBV5-1 | TGCGCCAGCAGCTTGGAAGGTTTTGGCTACACCTTC | CASSLEGFGYTF
. | TRBJ1-2 | . | TRBV7-9 | TGTGCCAGCAGCTACCACCCCCCGGGCGGCTACACCTTC | CASSYHPPGGYTF
. | TRBJ2-5 | . | TRBV2 | TGTGCCAGCACACCAGGGCTTTGGGAGACCCAGTACTTC | CASTPGLWETQYF